This TCR beta chain was identified in a study of shared clonotypes between healthy human individuals. The protocol was immunoSEQ multiplex PCR, while the TCRdb copy is restricted to in-frame clones and leaves out a portion. The sample has more than 2,000,000 clones; over 90% are singletons. The V gene lost 4 bases and the J gene lost 4 bases, with 11 bases spanning the gap. The CDR3 extends over 13 amino acids. Germline V lookup: CDR1 SGHDT, CDR2 YYEEEE. The chain employs TRBV5-6 and TRBJ2-5; D is unclear. The source of this sequence is a man between 18 and 29 years old in good health. Some clones in this sample may be carry-over from other donors' samples. Sequencing was performed on naive CD4+ T cells from PBMCs. Subset described: CD45RA+ positively selected. CDR3: CASSPARRETQYF. In DNA, the CDR3 is TGTGCCAGCAGCCCAGCCCGCCGAGAGACCCAGTACTTC.